A selection of T cell receptor beta chains follows, all from one sample in a study of blood T cell repertoires in COVID-19. Using immunoSEQ multiplex PCR, the repertoire was profiled, and TCRdb retains in-frame clones only, with some absent. The sample lists some 110,000 clones, roughly 86% occurring once. The sequencing sample was made of peripheral blood. The receptors here all came from a human donor in a cohort sampled during active COVID-19. Each CDR3 is given with its conserved first and last residue. D genes are given only for firm matches. Rows may omit the clone size; those that give it use once, few, many or a size class.

size,J,V,D,CDR3,DNA
-,TRBJ2-3,TRBV30,TRBD2,CAWKGAGGLDTQYF,TGTGCCTGGAAAGGAGCGGGAGGACTAGATACGCAGTATTTT
-,TRBJ2-2,TRBV6-4,-,CASSPGTHNTGELFF,TGTGCCAGCAGTCCCGGGACTCATAACACCGGGGAGCTGTTTTTT
few,TRBJ2-2,TRBV7-9,-,CASPRAGELFF,TGTGCCAGCCCCCGGGCCGGGGAGCTGTTTTTT
-,TRBJ1-1,TRBV29-1,TRBD1,CSVERTGGLYEAFF,TGCAGCGTTGAAAGGACAGGGGGTTTGTATGAAGCTTTCTTT
-,TRBJ2-1,TRBV15,TRBD2,CATSGGLAGGGEQFF,TGTGCCACCAGCGGGGGACTAGCGGGAGGCGGTGAGCAGTTCTTC
-,TRBJ1-6,TRBV10-3,-,CAIKTGRDNSPLHF,TGTGCCATCAAGACAGGAAGGGATAATTCACCCCTCCACTTT
-,TRBJ2-7,TRBV4-2,TRBD1,CASSQYGQGLDSYEQYF,TGTGCCAGCAGCCAATACGGACAGGGTTTGGACTCCTACGAGCAGTACTTC
-,TRBJ2-3,TRBV9,TRBD1,CASSAQYGQGSTDTQYF,TGTGCCAGCAGCGCCCAGTATGGACAGGGGAGCACAGATACGCAGTATTTT
-,TRBJ1-1,TRBV30,TRBD1,CAWRDRARINTEAFF,TGTGCCTGGAGGGACAGGGCACGAATCAACACTGAAGCTTTCTTT
-,TRBJ2-3,TRBV27,TRBD2,CASSLSAGDTDTQYF,TGTGCCAGCAGTTTATCAGCGGGGGACACAGATACGCAGTATTTT
few,TRBJ1-5,TRBV7-9,TRBD1,CASSSDRGGHSQPQHF,TGTGCCAGCAGCTCCGACAGGGGCGGTCATAGTCAGCCCCAGCATTTT
-,TRBJ2-3,TRBV9,-,CASSASQRTTDTQYF,TGTGCCAGCAGCGCCAGTCAGCGGACCACAGATACGCAGTATTTT
-,TRBJ2-4,TRBV11-2,TRBD1,CASSSIRGQGSKNIQYF,TGTGCCAGCAGCTCTATAAGGGGACAGGGTTCCAAAAACATTCAGTACTTC
-,TRBJ2-7,TRBV5-3,TRBD2,CARSDSALAGRYYEQYF,TGTGCCAGAAGCGATTCGGCACTAGCGGGACGATACTACGAGCAGTACTTC
-,TRBJ1-1,TRBV7-6,-,CASSLGWGRHPEAFF,TGTGCCAGCAGCCTAGGATGGGGGCGTCACCCTGAAGCTTTCTTT
once,TRBJ2-7,TRBV11-2,TRBD1,CASSNPGQGYEQYF,TGTGCCAGCAGCAACCCGGGACAGGGTTACGAGCAGTACTTC
-,TRBJ2-6,TRBV21-1,-,CASSKGMAGLLSGANVLTF,TGTGCCAGCAGCAAAGGGATGGCGGGGCTGCTCTCTGGGGCCAACGTCCTGACTTTC